This T cell receptor (beta chain) was obtained from a study of control samples from healthy donors and cancer patients. The germline V gene encodes CDR1 KGHSH and CDR2 LQKENI. There are 14 residues in the CDR3. With 5 bases removed from V and 4 bases from J, the gap between germline ends came to 13 bases. Repertoires were generated with immunoSEQ multiplex PCR, while TCRdb's copy carries only in-frame clones and drops some. The sample shows some 64,000 clones, 80% to 90% of them seen only once. The sequencing input was PBMCs. The gene calls are TRBV18 and TRBJ2-3; D may be TRBD1 (5 bases). The receptor was derived from a woman between 50 and 59 years old with head and neck cancer. CDR3 in amino acids: CASSSDNLADTQYF. In DNA form, the CDR3 reads TGTGCCAGCTCATCGGACAATTTGGCAGATACGCAGTATTTT.